This entry lists 17 T cell receptor beta chains sequenced from one sample in a study of beta chain features in type 1 diabetes. Investigators reverse transcribed all isolated RNA, so they sequenced expressed TCRB transcripts. Sequenced by immunoSEQ multiplex PCR; TCRdb stores in-frame clones only, minus some. The sample yields 900,000 or so clones, roughly a sixth seen once. Sequencing was performed on naive CD4+ T cells from blood. These receptors were obtained from a woman aged 18 to 35 in good health.

This clone was seen only a few times. This chain joins TRBV4-3 and TRBJ2-7, with 8 bases identical to TRBD2. The trim removed 0 bases at V and 6 bases at J, leaving 13 bases unmatched. Germline values: CDR1 LGHNA, CDR2 YSLEER. The CDR3 loop spans 17 amino acids. The CDR3 loop is CASSQDSPAGAFPEQYF. The CDR3 DNA reads as TGCGCCAGCAGCCAAGATTCCCCAGCGGGAGCTTTCCCCGAGCAGTACTTC.

This clone was seen a few times. Distinct nucleotide sequences in the sample also encode this CDR3. This chain connects TRBV28 to TRBJ2-7; unclear D gene. This CDR3 contains 13 residues. The V gene lost 2 bases and the J gene lost 2 bases, with 7 bases spanning the gap. The germline V gene has CDR1 MDHEN and CDR2 SYDVKM. CDR3 region: CASSLTSAYEQYF. The CDR3 DNA reads TGTGCCAGCAGTTTAACGTCCGCCTACGAGCAGTACTTC.

The rearrangement joins TRBV9 to TRBJ1-4, with a possible D match to TRBD1 (6 bases). CDR3 length: 15 amino acids. Germline lookup yields CDR1 SGDLS and CDR2 YYNGEE. V lost 3 bases and J 2 bases, leaving 11 bases between the germline ends. CDR3 sequence: CASSDHTGTNEKLFF. The DNA for the CDR3 is TGTGCCAGCAGCGATCATACAGGGACTAATGAAAAACTGTTTTTT.

This clone turned up a few times. V gene TRBV28 combines with J gene TRBJ2-1; 12 nucleotides line up with TRBD1. Germline assignment: CDR1 MDHEN and CDR2 SYDVKM. The CDR3 runs to 15 residues. V lost 7 bases to trimming and J lost 9 bases; unmatched junction nucleotides: 10. In DNA, the CDR3 is TGTGCCAGCAAACCCCGGGACAGGGGGCAGATTGAGCAGTTCTTC. Encoded protein: CASKPRDRGQIEQFF.

V and J are TRBV28 and TRBJ1-1; D uncertain. Germline-derived CDR1 and CDR2 are MDHEN and SYDVKM. This CDR3 is 13 amino acids long. V was pared by 6 bases and J by 5 bases, with 13 bases between. CDR3 residues: CASRPIGRTEAFF. CDR3 in DNA: TGTGCCAGCAGGCCAATCGGTCGGACTGAAGCTTTCTTT.

The rearrangement joins TRBV19 to TRBJ1-2; D is uncertain. CDR1 and CDR2 from the germline V gene are LNHDA and SQIVND (reference sequence). V lost 7 bases to trimming and J lost 8 bases, with 20 bases between them. CDR3 size: 14 residues. In DNA, the CDR3 is TGTGCCAGTAAAGGGATCCCAGAAGCGCGGGGCTACACCTTC. Translated, it gives CASKGIPEARGYTF.

This clone was found a few times. The chain joins TRBV12-5 to TRBJ2-7; TRBD2 might be the D (6 bases). Trimming cost V 0 bases and J 1 base, with 13 bases left between them. Germline assignment: CDR1 LGHNT and CDR2 FRNRAP. This CDR3 comprises 16 residues. The CDR3 loop is CASGLVPAGRSYEQYF. CDR3 nucleotide sequence: TGTGCTAGTGGTTTGGTACCGGCAGGGAGGTCCTACGAGCAGTACTTC.

This chain joins TRBV4-2 and TRBJ2-7; D is undetermined. From germline, CDR1 is LGHNA and CDR2 YNFKEQ. V gave up 0 bases and J gave up 2 bases, with 8 bases separating them. The CDR3 totals 14 residues. This chain's CDR3 is CASSQDLGPYEQYF. The CDR3 DNA reads as TGTGCCAGCAGCCAAGATTTGGGTCCCTACGAGCAGTACTTC.

The CDR3 DNA sequence: TGTGCCAGCAGTATCACCCAGGGAAACAATCAGCCCCAGCATTTT. Translation gives CASSITQGNNQPQHF. V is TRBV2 and J is TRBJ1-5; TRBD1 is a possible D gene (5 bases). Per germline, CDR1 SNHLY and CDR2 FYNNEI. The germline V and J ends were trimmed by 5 bases and 3 bases, with 14 bases remaining between them. CDR3 length: 15 residues. Combining the CDR3 with reference TRBV2 and TRBJ1-5 gives the whole variable domain EPEVTQTPSHQVTQMGQEVILRCVPISNHLYFYWYRQILGQKVEFLVSFYNNEISEKSEIFDDQFSVERPDGSNFTLKIRSTKLEDSAMYFCASSITQGNNQPQHFGDGTRLSIL.

This clone has a handful of counts. A much more abundant neighbour one base away suggests this may be a read error. The sample carries other DNA sequences with the same CDR3. V is TRBV5-6 and J is TRBJ2-1; D is uncertain. The length of the CDR3 is 11 residues. Germline V CDR1 and CDR2: SGHDT, YYEEEE. V dropped 3 bases and J dropped 2 bases, with 0 bases sitting between them. As DNA, the CDR3 is TGTGCCAGCAGCTCCTACAATGAGCAGTTCTTC. Protein: CASSSYNEQFF.

The J gene is TRBJ2-3, the V gene TRBV4-3, with D possibly matching TRBD1 (6 bases). V was cut by 0 bases and J by 0 bases, with 13 bases left in between. CDR3 length: 17 amino acids. Germline lookup yields CDR1 LGHNA and CDR2 YSLEER. Here the CDR3 DNA reads TGCGCCAGCAGCCAAGATCTCCAGGGGAGTAGCACAGATACGCAGTATTTT. Translated: CASSQDLQGSSTDTQYF.

V gene TRBV7-2 combines with J gene TRBJ2-3; 8 bases agree with TRBD1. The CDR3 length is 15 residues. The germline V gene encodes CDR1 SGHTA and CDR2 FQGNSA. With V trimmed by 7 bases and J by 4 bases, 10 bases remained unmatched. The CDR3 spells CASKTRTGLADTQYF. CDR3 nucleotides: TGTGCCAGCAAAACTAGGACAGGGCTCGCAGATACGCAGTATTTT. The full variable domain, completed using reference TRBV7-2 and TRBJ2-3, is GAGVSQSPSNKVTEKGKDVELRCDPISGHTALYWYRQSLGQGLEFLIYFQGNSAPDKSGLPSDRFSAERTGGSVSTLTIQRTQQEDSAVYLCASKTRTGLADTQYFGPGTRLTVL.

The table lists this clone with a few counts. The V call is TRBV29-1, the J call TRBJ2-1; TRBD2 matches at 7 bases. The V segment lost 7 bases and the J segment 5 bases; nucleotides outside the gene matches: 8. CDR3 length equals 13 residues. Germline V gene data show CDR1 as SQVTM and CDR2 as ANQGSEA. CDR3 bases: TGCAGCGAGCAGCGGGACGGAGACAATGAGCAGTTCTTC. Translation gives CSEQRDGDNEQFF.

The genes are TRBV15 and TRBJ2-1, with D unclear. Germline V lookup: CDR1 LNHNV, CDR2 YYDKDF (reference sequence). This CDR3 is built from 12 residues. The V end lost 1 base, the J end lost 7 bases, and 5 bases lay between the germline ends. CDR3 sequence (DNA): TGTGCCACCAGCAGAGGGTCGAATGAGCAGTTCTTC. This sequence encodes CATSRGSNEQFF.

This chain uses TRBV29-1 with TRBJ1-2; D gene ambiguous. V was trimmed by 6 bases and J by 1 base, leaving 18 bases between them. CDR3 length equals 15 residues. The germline V gene encodes CDR1 SQVTM and CDR2 ANQGSEA. The CDR3 nucleotides are TGCAGCGTCGCCAAGCGAGGGTACTATAACTATGGCTACACCTTC. Amino acid sequence: CSVAKRGYYNYGYTF.

This clone was seen a handful of times. The chain combines TRBV9 with TRBJ2-1, with 9 positions matching TRBD2. V lost 6 bases, J lost 6 bases, and 7 bases stayed unmatched. Germline loops: CDR1 SGDLS, CDR2 YYNGEE. CDR3 size: 14 residues. Here the CDR3 reads CASNPGLASNEQFF. The CDR3 nucleotides read TGTGCCAGCAACCCGGGACTAGCCAGCAATGAGCAGTTCTTC.

Of note for this clone: One end of the junction varies from germline; a read error may be responsible. This chain joins TRBV7-6 and TRBJ2-7; TRBD2 matches at 7 bases. The CDR3 spans 13 residues. CDR1 and CDR2 from the germline V gene are SGHVS and FNYEAQ. The CDR3 protein is CASSFSGSVRADF. Here the CDR3 DNA reads TGTGCCAGCAGCTTTAGCGGGTCTGTCAGGGCGGACTTC.